This TCR beta chain comes out of a study of OX40 agonist ivuxolimab in advanced cancers. Study-level information: Patients received the agonistic anti-OX40 (CD134) antibody ivuxolimab. Patients enrolled in dose escalation were diagnosed with hepatocellular carcinoma, melanoma, renal cell or head and neck cancer. Previous treatment with anti-PD-1, anti-PD-L1 or anti-CTLA-4 therapy was allowed; less than 45% had received some.

Assay: immunoSEQ multiplex PCR; the TCRdb copy retains only in-frame clones and omits some. The data contain around 70,000 clones, roughly 88% of them singletons. Autoimmune disease history or systemic immunosuppression meant exclusion. This clonotype was obtained from an adult with an advanced solid tumor such as melanoma, head and neck, liver or kidney cancer. This material consisted of CD4+ or CD8+ T cells sorted from blood, taken in a trial of the OX40 agonist ivuxolimab.

CDR3: CASSRRQGDTEAFF. The CDR3 DNA is TGTGCCAGCAGCCGCAGACAGGGAGACACTGAAGCTTTCTTT. The chain recombines TRBV4-2 with TRBJ1-1; 7 nucleotides agree with TRBD1. This CDR3 region has 14 residues. Per germline, CDR1 LGHNA and CDR2 YNFKEQ. V lost 4 bases to trimming and J lost 3 bases; unmatched junction nucleotides: 5.